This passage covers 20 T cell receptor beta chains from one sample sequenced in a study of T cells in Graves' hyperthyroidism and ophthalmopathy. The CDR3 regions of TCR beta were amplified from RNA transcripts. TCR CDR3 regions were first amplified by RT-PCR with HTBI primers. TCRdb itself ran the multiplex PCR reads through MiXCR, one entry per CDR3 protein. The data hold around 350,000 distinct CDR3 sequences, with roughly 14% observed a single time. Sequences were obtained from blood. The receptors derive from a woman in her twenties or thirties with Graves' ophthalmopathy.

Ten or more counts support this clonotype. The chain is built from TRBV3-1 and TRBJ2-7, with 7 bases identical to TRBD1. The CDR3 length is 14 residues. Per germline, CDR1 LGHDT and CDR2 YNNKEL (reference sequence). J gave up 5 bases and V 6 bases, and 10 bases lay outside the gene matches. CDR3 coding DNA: TGTGCCAGCAGACTAACGACAGGGCCCCACGAGCAGTACTTC. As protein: CASRLTTGPHEQYF.

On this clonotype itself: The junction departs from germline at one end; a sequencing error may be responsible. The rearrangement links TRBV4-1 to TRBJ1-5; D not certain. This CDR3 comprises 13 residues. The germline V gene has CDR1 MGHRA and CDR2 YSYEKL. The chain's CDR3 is CASSLTQNQPRHF. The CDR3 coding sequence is TGCGCCAGCAGCCTGACCCAAAATCAGCCCCGGCATTTT.

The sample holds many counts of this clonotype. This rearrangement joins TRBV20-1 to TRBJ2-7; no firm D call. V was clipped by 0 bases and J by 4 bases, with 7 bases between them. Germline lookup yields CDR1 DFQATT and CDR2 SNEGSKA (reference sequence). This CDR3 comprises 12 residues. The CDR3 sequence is CSAREAEYEQYF. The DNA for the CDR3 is TGCAGTGCTAGAGAGGCGGAATACGAGCAGTACTTC.

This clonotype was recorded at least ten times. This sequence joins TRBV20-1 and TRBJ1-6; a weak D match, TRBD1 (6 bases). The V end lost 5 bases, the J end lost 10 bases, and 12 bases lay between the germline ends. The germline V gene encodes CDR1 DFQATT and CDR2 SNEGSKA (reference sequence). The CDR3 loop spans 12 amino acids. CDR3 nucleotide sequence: TGCAGTGCTCAGCCAGGGGACTCACCCCTCCACTTT. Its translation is CSAQPGDSPLHF.

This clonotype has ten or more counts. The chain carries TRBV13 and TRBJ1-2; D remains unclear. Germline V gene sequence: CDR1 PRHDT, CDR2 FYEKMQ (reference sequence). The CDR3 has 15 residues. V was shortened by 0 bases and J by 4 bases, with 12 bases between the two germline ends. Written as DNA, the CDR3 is TGTGCCAGCAGCTTAGGCCGGAGTATGTCCTATGGCTACACCTTC. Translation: CASSLGRSMSYGYTF.

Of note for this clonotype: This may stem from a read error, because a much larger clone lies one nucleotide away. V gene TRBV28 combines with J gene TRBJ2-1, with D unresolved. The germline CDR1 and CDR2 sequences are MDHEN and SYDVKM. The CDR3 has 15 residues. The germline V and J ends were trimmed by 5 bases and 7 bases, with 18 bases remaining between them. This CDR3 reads CASSDPSQDGNEQFF. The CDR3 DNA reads TGTGCCAGCAGTGATCCCTCCCAAGACGGGAATGAGCAGTTCTTC.

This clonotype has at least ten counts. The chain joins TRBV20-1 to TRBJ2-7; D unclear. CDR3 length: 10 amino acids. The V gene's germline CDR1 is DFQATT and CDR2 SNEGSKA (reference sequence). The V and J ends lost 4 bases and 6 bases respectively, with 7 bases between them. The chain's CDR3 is CSAKLLEQYF. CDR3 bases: TGCAGTGCTAAACTCCTCGAGCAGTACTTC.

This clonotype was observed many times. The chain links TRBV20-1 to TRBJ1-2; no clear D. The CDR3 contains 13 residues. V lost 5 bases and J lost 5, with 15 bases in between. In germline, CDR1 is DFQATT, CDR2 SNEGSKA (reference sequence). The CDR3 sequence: CSALNEGQYGYTF. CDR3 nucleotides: TGCAGTGCTCTGAACGAGGGTCAATATGGCTACACCTTC.

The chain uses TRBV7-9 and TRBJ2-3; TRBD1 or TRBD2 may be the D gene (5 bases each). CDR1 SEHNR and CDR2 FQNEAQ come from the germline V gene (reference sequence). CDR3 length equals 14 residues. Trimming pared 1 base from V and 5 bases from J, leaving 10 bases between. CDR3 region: CASSLGRDRDTQYF. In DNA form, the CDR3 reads TGTGCCAGCAGCTTAGGCAGGGACCGAGATACGCAGTATTTT.

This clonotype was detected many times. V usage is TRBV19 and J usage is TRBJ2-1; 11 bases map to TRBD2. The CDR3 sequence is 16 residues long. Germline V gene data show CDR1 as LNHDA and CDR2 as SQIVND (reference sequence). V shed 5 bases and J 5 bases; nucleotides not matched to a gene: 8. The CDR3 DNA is TGTGCCAGTAGTCCTCTAGCGGGGGGCCTCCACAATGAGCAGTTCTTC. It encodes CASSPLAGGLHNEQFF.

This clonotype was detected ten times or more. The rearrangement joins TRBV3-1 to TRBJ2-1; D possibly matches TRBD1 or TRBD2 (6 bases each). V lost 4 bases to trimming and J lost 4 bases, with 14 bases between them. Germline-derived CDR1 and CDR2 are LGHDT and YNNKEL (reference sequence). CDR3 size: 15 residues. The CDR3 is CASSPIEGGYNEQFF. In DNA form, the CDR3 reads TGTGCCAGCAGCCCGATTGAGGGGGGTTACAATGAGCAGTTCTTC.

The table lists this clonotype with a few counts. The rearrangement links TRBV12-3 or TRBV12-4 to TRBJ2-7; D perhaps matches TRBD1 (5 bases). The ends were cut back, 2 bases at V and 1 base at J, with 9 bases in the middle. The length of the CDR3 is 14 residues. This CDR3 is CASSLTGYSYEQYF. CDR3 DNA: TGTGCCAGCAGTTTAACAGGCTATTCCTACGAGCAGTACTTC.

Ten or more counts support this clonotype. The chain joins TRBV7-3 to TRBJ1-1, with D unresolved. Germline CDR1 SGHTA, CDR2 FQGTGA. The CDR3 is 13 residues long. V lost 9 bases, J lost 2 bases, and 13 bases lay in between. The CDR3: CASRLGANTEAFF. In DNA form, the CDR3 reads TGTGCCAGTCGCCTGGGCGCCAACACTGAAGCTTTCTTT. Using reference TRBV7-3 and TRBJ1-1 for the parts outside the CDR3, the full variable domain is GAGVSQTPSNKVTEKGKYVELRCDPISGHTALYWYRQSLGQGPEFLIYFQGTGAADDSGLPNDRFFAVRPEGSVSTLKIQRTERGDSAVYLCASRLGANTEAFFGQGTRLTVV.

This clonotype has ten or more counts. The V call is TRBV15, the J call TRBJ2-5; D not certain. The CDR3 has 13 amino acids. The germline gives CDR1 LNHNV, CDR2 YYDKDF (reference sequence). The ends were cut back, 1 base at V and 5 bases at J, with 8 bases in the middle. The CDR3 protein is CATSRVTAETQYF. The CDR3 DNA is TGTGCCACCAGCAGAGTCACAGCGGAGACCCAGTACTTC.

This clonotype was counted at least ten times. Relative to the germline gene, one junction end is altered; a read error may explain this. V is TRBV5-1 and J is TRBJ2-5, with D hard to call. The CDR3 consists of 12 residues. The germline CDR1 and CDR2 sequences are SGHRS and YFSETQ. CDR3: CASSLLRETQYF. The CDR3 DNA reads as TGTGCCAGCAGCTTATTGCGAGAGACCCAGTACTTC.

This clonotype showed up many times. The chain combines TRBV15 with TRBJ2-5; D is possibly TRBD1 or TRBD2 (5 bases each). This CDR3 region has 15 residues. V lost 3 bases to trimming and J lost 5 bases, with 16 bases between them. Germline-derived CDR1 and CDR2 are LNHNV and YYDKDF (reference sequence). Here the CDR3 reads CATSSPMGVDETQYF. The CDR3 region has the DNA TGTGCCACCAGCAGCCCAATGGGGGTTGATGAGACCCAGTACTTC.

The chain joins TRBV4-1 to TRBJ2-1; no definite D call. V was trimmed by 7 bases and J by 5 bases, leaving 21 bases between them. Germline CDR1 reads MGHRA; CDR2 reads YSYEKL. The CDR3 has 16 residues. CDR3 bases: TGCGCCAGCAACAGAGACGTCGCCCGCACAGACAATGAGCAGTTCTTC. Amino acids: CASNRDVARTDNEQFF.

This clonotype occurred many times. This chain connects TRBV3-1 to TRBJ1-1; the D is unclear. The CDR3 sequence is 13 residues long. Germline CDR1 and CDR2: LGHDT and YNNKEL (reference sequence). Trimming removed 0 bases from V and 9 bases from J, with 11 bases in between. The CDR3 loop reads CASSQDLISKAFF. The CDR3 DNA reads TGTGCCAGCAGCCAAGATCTTATTTCCAAAGCTTTCTTT.

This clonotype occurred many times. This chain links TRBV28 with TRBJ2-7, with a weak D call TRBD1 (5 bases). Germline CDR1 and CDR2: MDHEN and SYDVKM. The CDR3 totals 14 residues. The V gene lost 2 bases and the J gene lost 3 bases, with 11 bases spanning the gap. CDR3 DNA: TGTGCCAGCAGTTTAATGGGGCCCGGCTACGAGCAGTACTTC. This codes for CASSLMGPGYEQYF.

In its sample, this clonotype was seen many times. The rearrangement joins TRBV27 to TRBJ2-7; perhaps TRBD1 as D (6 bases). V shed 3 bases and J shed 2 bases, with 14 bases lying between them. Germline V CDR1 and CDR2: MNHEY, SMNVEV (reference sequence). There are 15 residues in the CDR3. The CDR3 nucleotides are TGTGCCAGCAGTTTGGCACAGGGTCCCACCTACGAGCAGTACTTC. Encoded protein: CASSLAQGPTYEQYF.